The 22 T cell receptor beta chains below all came from one sample that was sequenced in a study of blood T cells in healthy people across ages. A second PCR, run for roughly 7 to 12 cycles, used a sample-barcoded 5' primer plus a J-beta primer mix. TCRdb reprocessed the 5' RACE reads with MiXCR, giving one entry per CDR3 protein. The sample carries approximately 790,000 distinct CDR3 sequences, around two thirds recorded once. The material sequenced was blood. The receptors derive from a man aged 30-40 years in good health.

V usage is TRBV6-2 or TRBV6-3 and J usage is TRBJ1-4, with D unclear. V gave up 6 bases and J gave up 11 bases, with 19 bases separating them. The CDR3 totals 14 residues. Looked up from germline, CDR1 is MNHEY and CDR2 is SVGEGT. This chain's CDR3 is CASSYTPAGEKLFF. The CDR3 DNA reads as TGTGCCAGCAGCTACACGCCTGCCGGGGAGAAACTGTTTTTT.

The J gene is TRBJ1-2, the V gene TRBV29-1; D is uncertain. The V end lost 3 bases, the J end lost 2 bases, and 7 bases lay between the germline ends. Germline CDR1 SQVTM, CDR2 ANQGSEA. The CDR3 covers 12 residues. CDR3 sequence (DNA): TGCAGCGTTGATCGAGAGAACTATGGCTACACCTTC. It translates to CSVDRENYGYTF.

This clonotype was found a few times. V is TRBV6-5 and J is TRBJ2-4; D call uncertain. The CDR3 runs 15 residues. V lost 0 bases to trimming and J lost 0 bases, with 6 bases between them. Per germline, CDR1 MNHEY and CDR2 SVGAGI. CDR3 coding DNA: TGTGCCAGCAGTTACTCGCCCCTAGCCAAAAACATTCAGTACTTC. It yields the protein CASSYSPLAKNIQYF.

The rearrangement uses TRBV7-3 and TRBJ2-5; tentatively, D is TRBD1 (6 bases). V shed 4 bases and J shed 7 bases, with 19 bases lying between them. The CDR3 contains 15 residues. The germline V gene encodes CDR1 SGHTA and CDR2 FQGTGA. CDR3 amino acids: CASSSGTLGHGTQYF. CDR3 sequence (DNA): TGTGCCAGCAGCTCCGGGACCCTGGGACACGGGACCCAGTACTTC.

The J gene is TRBJ1-5, the V gene TRBV20-1, with D hard to call. This CDR3 region has 12 residues. Trimming shortened V by 4 bases and J by 11 bases, and 15 bases separated the two germline ends. Germline V gene sequence: CDR1 DFQATT, CDR2 SNEGSKA (reference sequence). The DNA for the CDR3 is TGCAGTGCTATCGGGCCAGAAAAGACCCAGCATTTT. It encodes CSAIGPEKTQHF.

The J gene is TRBJ2-5, the V gene TRBV5-1; weak D call: TRBD2 (5 bases). CDR1 SGHRS and CDR2 YFSETQ come from the germline V gene. V dropped 0 bases and J dropped 5 bases, with 14 bases sitting between them. The CDR3 is 15 amino acids. As DNA, the CDR3 is TGCGCCAGCAGCTTGGCCGGACTGGGCCCGGAGACCCAGTACTTC. Translation: CASSLAGLGPETQYF.

The J gene is TRBJ2-3, the V gene TRBV7-2; D is uncertain. The CDR3 length is 15 residues. Germline-derived CDR1 and CDR2 are SGHTA and FQGNSA. Trimming removed 2 bases at V and 3 bases at J, with 12 bases between. The CDR3 DNA is TGTGCCAGCAGCTTAATGGCTCCCGAAACAGATACGCAGTATTTT. This codes for CASSLMAPETDTQYF.

This clonotype was detected only a few times. The V and J genes are TRBV20-1 and TRBJ2-3; 11 nucleotides line up with TRBD2. Trimming at V came to 5 bases and at J to 1 base, leaving 2 bases not matched to a gene. The CDR3 is 14 amino acids. Germline V gene data show CDR1 as DFQATT and CDR2 as SNEGSKA (reference sequence). The CDR3 DNA reads as TGCAGTGCTGGGGGACTAGCGGGCACAGATACGCAGTATTTT. Residues: CSAGGLAGTDTQYF.

V and J are TRBV20-1 and TRBJ1-1; 10 bases agree with TRBD1. The CDR3 runs to 13 residues. Losses at the gene ends were 5 bases for V and 4 bases for J; bases not matched to a gene: 4. Germline V gives CDR1 DFQATT, CDR2 SNEGSKA (reference sequence). CDR3 amino acids: CSASGQGSTEAFF. The CDR3 nucleotides are TGCAGTGCTTCGGGACAGGGGAGCACTGAAGCTTTCTTT.

The rearrangement links TRBV7-2 to TRBJ2-7, with TRBD2 matching over 7 bases. Losses at the gene ends were 2 bases for V and 0 bases for J; bases not matched to a gene: 4. The CDR3 runs 15 residues. Germline values: CDR1 SGHTA, CDR2 FQGNSA. CDR3 sequence reads: CASSLRSGDSYEQYF. The DNA of the CDR3 is TGTGCCAGCAGCTTACGGAGCGGGGACTCCTACGAGCAGTACTTC.

V usage is TRBV7-2 and J usage is TRBJ2-7, with 11 bases matching TRBD1. There are 15 residues in the CDR3. Trimming cost V 6 bases and J 3 bases; bases outside gene matches: 7. Germline V gene lookup returns CDR1 SGHTA and CDR2 FQGNSA. The CDR3 region is CASSPGQGVFYEQYF. CDR3 bases: TGTGCCAGCAGTCCGGGACAGGGGGTTTTCTACGAGCAGTACTTC. Filled out from reference TRBV7-2 and TRBJ2-7, the complete variable domain reads GAGVSQSPSNKVTEKGKDVELRCDPISGHTALYWYRQSLGQGLEFLIYFQGNSAPDKSGLPSDRFSAERTGGSVSTLTIQRTQQEDSAVYLCASSPGQGVFYEQYFGPGTRLTVT.

The gene calls are TRBV6-5 and TRBJ2-5, with 7 bases matching TRBD2. Germline CDR1 reads MNHEY; CDR2 reads SVGAGI. Germline trimming cut 2 bases from V and 2 bases from J; bases unmatched to any gene: 5. This CDR3 spans 15 amino acids. In DNA, the CDR3 is TGTGCCAGCAGTTACGGCGGGGGAGAGCAAGAGACCCAGTACTTC. Translating it yields CASSYGGGEQETQYF.

This clonotype was recorded once. One end of the junction fails to match germline, which may point to a read error. CDR3 residues: CASSSSPRLAEETQYF. The CDR3 DNA sequence: TGTGCCAGCAGCTCCTCCCCTCGACTAGCGGAAGAGACCCAGTACTTC. The chain links TRBV5-1 to TRBJ2-5, with 9 bases lining up with TRBD2. CDR3 length: 16 amino acids. Germline CDR1 reads SGHRS; CDR2 reads YFSETQ.

This clonotype was seen a few times. The chain uses TRBV12-3 or TRBV12-4 and TRBJ2-1; D is possibly TRBD2 (6 bases). The V end lost 5 bases, the J end lost 2 bases, and 16 bases lay between the germline ends. The CDR3 is made up of 16 amino acids. CDR3 sequence reads: CASSQSAGNPYNEQFF. The CDR3, as DNA: TGTGCCAGCAGTCAGTCCGCGGGGAACCCCTACAATGAGCAGTTCTTC.

The table lists this clonotype with a few counts. The gene calls are TRBV20-1 and TRBJ2-1, with 7 positions matching TRBD2. The V gene's germline CDR1 is DFQATT and CDR2 SNEGSKA (reference sequence). CDR3 length: 15 amino acids. The trim removed 8 bases at V and 0 bases at J, leaving 10 bases unmatched. The CDR3 DNA is TGCAGTCCCCCCCGGGGGGAGAGCTCCTACAATGAGCAGTTCTTC. Protein: CSPPRGESSYNEQFF.

The V call is TRBV7-6, the J call TRBJ2-6, with D uncertain. The germline gives CDR1 SGHVS, CDR2 FNYEAQ. This CDR3 contains 15 residues. Trimming took off 1 base at V and 4 bases at J, with 8 bases between the two ends. The CDR3 protein is CASSLGSFGANVLTF. In DNA form, the CDR3 reads TGTGCCAGCAGCTTAGGCTCTTTCGGGGCCAACGTCCTGACTTTC.

The chain uses TRBV4-1 and TRBJ2-1, with 11 bases aligning to TRBD2. Germline V gene sequence: CDR1 MGHRA, CDR2 YSYEKL. Germline trimming cut 0 bases from V and 8 bases from J; bases unmatched to any gene: 6. This CDR3 is 16 amino acids long. This chain's CDR3 is CASSQDRTSGWDEQFF. For the CDR3, the DNA is TGCGCCAGCAGCCAAGACCGGACTAGCGGGTGGGATGAGCAGTTCTTC.

This clonotype was seen more than once but under ten times. This chain links TRBV7-2 with TRBJ1-2; tentatively, D is TRBD1 (5 bases). Per the germline V gene, CDR1 is SGHTA and CDR2 is FQGNSA. This CDR3 has 15 amino acids. V dropped 1 base and J dropped 2 bases, with 11 bases sitting between them. The CDR3 loop is CASSLGAGKNYGYTF. The CDR3 DNA reads TGTGCCAGCAGCTTAGGGGCAGGGAAAAACTATGGCTACACCTTC.

This chain uses TRBV3-1 with TRBJ2-1; TRBD2 matches at 10 bases. This CDR3 has 15 residues. J lost 10 bases, V lost 1 base, and 7 bases had no gene match. CDR1 LGHDT and CDR2 YNNKEL come from the germline V gene (reference sequence). This CDR3 is CASSQVVGLAWEQFF. CDR3 DNA: TGTGCCAGCAGCCAAGTAGTGGGACTAGCGTGGGAGCAGTTCTTC.

The rearrangement links TRBV20-1 to TRBJ2-5; D gene ambiguous. The V end was cut by 6 bases, the J end by 6 bases, with 5 bases between. The CDR3 length is 9 residues. CDR1 and CDR2 from the germline V gene are DFQATT and SNEGSKA (reference sequence). CDR3 coding DNA: TGCAGTGCGCCCCAGACCCAGTACTTC. Translation: CSAPQTQYF.

This clonotype was observed once. The chain employs TRBV28 and TRBJ2-7; 12 bases match TRBD2. The CDR3 extends over 16 amino acids. Germline CDR1 MDHEN, CDR2 SYDVKM. With 4 bases clipped from V and 1 base from J, the junction kept 5 bases outside the gene matches. CDR3 nucleotide sequence: TGTGCCAGCAGTTCCCCCGGGACTAGCGGGTCCTACGAGCAGTACTTC. This gives the protein CASSSPGTSGSYEQYF.

The V gene is TRBV4-2, the J gene TRBJ2-5; 8 nucleotides agree with TRBD1. The CDR3 length is 16 residues. Germline CDR1 LGHNA, CDR2 YNFKEQ. V was clipped by 4 bases and J by 1 base; unmatched bases: 8. The CDR3 bases are TGTGCCAGCAGCCGCCTTTGGGACAGGATCCAAGAGACCCAGTACTTC. This encodes CASSRLWDRIQETQYF.